This T cell receptor beta chain was sequenced in a study of blood T cell repertoires in COVID-19. Looking at the study overall: From the United States, Italy and Spain came samples of acute and convalescent COVID-19. T cells, B-cell-depleted T cells, or PBMCs provided the cDNA or gDNA that served as material.

Original analysis: Counts of nucleated cells, estimated from reference gene primer amplification, were obtained. TCRdb's table, derived via immunoSEQ multiplex PCR, lists solely in-frame clones and lacks some. V, J and clone size are taken as reported in that table, and D and trimming were inferred from the DNA itself. The table lists over 150,000 clones, roughly four fifths of them singletons. Germline CDR1 and CDR2: SGHTA and FQGTGA. The CDR3 length is 16 residues. V shed 2 bases and J shed 1 base, with 13 bases lying between them. This chain connects TRBV7-3 to TRBJ2-3; D gene unclear. Material for sequencing was peripheral blood. The receptor comes from a woman aged 80 or older with acute or convalescent COVID-19. CDR3 in DNA: TGTGCCAGCAGCTTAGGGCTCGAGTGGGGCACAGATACGCAGTATTTT. Encoded protein: CASSLGLEWGTDTQYF. Supplemented by reference TRBV7-3 and TRBJ2-3, the full variable domain reads GAGVSQTPSNKVTEKGKYVELRCDPISGHTALYWYRQSLGQGPEFLIYFQGTGAADDSGLPNDRFFAVRPEGSVSTLKIQRTERGDSAVYLCASSLGLEWGTDTQYFGPGTRLTVL.